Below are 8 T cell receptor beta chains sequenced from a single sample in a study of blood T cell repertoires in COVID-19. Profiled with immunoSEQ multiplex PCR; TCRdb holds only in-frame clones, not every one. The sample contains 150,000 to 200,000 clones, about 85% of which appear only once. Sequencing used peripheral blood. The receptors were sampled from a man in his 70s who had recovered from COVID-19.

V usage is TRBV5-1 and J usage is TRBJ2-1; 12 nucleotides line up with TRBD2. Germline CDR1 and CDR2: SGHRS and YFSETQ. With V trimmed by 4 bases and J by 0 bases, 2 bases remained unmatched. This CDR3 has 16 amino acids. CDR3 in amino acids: CASSVTSGSSYNEQFF. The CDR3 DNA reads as TGCGCCAGCAGCGTGACTAGCGGGAGCTCCTACAATGAGCAGTTCTTC.

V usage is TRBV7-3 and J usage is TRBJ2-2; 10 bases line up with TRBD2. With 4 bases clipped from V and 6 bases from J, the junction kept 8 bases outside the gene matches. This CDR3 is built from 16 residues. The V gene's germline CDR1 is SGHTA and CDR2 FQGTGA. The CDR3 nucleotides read TGTGCCAGCAGCTCTTCTAGCGGGAGTACCCCCGGGGAGCTGTTTTTT. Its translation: CASSSSSGSTPGELFF.

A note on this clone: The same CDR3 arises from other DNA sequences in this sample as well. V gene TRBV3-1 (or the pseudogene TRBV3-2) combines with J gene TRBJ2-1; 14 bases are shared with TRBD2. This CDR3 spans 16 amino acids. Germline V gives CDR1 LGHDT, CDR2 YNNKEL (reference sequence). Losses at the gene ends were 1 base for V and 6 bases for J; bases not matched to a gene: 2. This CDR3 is CASSQAGTSGSNEQFF. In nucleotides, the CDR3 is TGTGCCAGCAGCCAAGCCGGGACTAGCGGGAGCAATGAGCAGTTCTTC.

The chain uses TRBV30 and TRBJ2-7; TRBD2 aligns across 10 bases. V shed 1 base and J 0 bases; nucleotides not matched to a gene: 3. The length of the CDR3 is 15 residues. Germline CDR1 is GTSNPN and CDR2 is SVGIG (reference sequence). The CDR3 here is CAWSGASGSSYEQYF. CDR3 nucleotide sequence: TGTGCCTGGAGTGGGGCTAGCGGGAGCTCCTACGAGCAGTACTTC. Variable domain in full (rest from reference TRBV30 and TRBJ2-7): SQTIHQWPATLVQPVGSPLSLECTVEGTSNPNLYWYRQAAGRGLQLLFYSVGIGQISSEVPQNLSASRPQDRQFILSSKKLLLSDSGFYLCAWSGASGSSYEQYFGPGTRLTVT.

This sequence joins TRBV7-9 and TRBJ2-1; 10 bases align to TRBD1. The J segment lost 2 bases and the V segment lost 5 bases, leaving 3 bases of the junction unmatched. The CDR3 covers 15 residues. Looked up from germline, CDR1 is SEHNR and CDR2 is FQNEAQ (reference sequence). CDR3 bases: TGTGCCAGCAGCGGGGGACAGGGGCCCTACAATGAGCAGTTCTTC. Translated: CASSGGQGPYNEQFF.

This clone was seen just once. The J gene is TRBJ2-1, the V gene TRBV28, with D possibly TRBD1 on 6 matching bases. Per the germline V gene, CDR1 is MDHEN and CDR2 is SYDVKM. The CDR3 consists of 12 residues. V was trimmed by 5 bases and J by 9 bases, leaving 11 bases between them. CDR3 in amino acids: CASSRRQAEQFF. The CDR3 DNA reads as TGTGCCAGCAGTAGACGACAGGCTGAGCAGTTCTTC.

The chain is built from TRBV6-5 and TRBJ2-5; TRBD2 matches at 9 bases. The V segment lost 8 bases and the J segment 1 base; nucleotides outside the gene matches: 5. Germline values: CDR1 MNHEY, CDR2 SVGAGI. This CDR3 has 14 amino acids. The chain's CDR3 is CASGPSGTQETQYF. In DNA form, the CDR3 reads TGTGCCAGCGGGCCTAGCGGGACCCAAGAGACCCAGTACTTC.

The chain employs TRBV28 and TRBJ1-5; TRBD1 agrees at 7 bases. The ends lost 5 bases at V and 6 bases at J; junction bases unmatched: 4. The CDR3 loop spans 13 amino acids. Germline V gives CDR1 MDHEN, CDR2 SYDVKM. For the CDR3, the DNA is TGTGCCAGCAGTCACGGACAGGCTCAGCCCCAGCATTTT. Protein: CASSHGQAQPQHF.